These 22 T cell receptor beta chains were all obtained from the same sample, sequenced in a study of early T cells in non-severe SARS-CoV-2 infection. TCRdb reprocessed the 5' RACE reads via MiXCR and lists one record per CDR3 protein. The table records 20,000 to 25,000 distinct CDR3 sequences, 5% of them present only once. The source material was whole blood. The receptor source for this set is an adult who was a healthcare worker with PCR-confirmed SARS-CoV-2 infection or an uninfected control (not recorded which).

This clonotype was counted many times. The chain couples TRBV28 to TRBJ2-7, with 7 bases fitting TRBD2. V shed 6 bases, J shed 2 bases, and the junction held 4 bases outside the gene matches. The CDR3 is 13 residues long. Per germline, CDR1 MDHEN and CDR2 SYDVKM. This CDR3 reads CASSTGGTYEQYF. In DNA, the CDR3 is TGTGCCAGCAGCACGGGGGGTACCTACGAGCAGTACTTC.

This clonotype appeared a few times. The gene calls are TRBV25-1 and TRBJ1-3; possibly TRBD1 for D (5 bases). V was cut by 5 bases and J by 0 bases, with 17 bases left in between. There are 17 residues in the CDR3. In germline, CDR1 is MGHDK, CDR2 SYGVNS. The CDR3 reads CASSPNMGVISGNTIYF. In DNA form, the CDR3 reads TGTGCCAGCAGTCCCAATATGGGGGTGATCTCTGGAAACACCATATATTTT. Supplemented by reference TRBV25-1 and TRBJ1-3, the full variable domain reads EADIYQTPRYLVIGTGKKITLECSQTMGHDKMYWYQQDPGMELHLIHYSYGVNSTEKGDLSSESTVSRIRTEHFPLTLESARPSHTSQYLCASSPNMGVISGNTIYFGEGSWLTVV.

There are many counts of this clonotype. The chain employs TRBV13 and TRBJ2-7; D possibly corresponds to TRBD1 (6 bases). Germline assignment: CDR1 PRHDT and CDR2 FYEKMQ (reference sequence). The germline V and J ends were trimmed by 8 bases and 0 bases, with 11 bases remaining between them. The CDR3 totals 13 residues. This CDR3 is CASSGTISYEQYF. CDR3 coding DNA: TGTGCCAGCTCCGGGACAATCTCCTACGAGCAGTACTTC.

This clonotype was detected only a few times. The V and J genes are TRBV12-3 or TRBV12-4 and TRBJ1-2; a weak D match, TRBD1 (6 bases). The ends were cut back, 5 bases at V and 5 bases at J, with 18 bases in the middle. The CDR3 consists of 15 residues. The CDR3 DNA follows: TGTGCCAGCAGTCTCGCAATAAGGGGGAGTTATGGCTACACCTTC. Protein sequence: CASSLAIRGSYGYTF.

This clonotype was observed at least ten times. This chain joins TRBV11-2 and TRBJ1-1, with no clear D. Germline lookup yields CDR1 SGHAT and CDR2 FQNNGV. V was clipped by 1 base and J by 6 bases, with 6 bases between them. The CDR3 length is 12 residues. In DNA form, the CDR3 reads TGTGCCAGCAGCTTAGGAGGGCCTGAAGCTTTCTTT. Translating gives CASSLGGPEAFF.

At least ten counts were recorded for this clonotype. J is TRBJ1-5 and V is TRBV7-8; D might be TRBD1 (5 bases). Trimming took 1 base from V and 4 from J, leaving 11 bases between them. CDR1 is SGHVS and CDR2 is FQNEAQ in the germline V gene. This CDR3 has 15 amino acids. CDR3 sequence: CASSLVKGLNQPQHF. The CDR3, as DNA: TGTGCCAGCAGCTTAGTCAAGGGACTAAATCAGCCCCAGCATTTT.

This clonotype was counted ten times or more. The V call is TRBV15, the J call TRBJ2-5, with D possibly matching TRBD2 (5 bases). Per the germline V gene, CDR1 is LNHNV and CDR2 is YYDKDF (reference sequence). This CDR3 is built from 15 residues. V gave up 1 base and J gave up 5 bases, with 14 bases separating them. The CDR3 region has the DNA TGTGCCACCAGCAGAGGGGAAGCGGTGCGTGAGACCCAGTACTTC. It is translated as CATSRGEAVRETQYF.

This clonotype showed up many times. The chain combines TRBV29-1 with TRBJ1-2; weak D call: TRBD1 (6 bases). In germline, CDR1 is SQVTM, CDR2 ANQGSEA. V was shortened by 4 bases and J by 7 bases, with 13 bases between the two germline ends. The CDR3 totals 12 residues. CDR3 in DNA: TGCAGCGTTGGGGGGACATCGACTGGCTACACCTTC. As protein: CSVGGTSTGYTF.

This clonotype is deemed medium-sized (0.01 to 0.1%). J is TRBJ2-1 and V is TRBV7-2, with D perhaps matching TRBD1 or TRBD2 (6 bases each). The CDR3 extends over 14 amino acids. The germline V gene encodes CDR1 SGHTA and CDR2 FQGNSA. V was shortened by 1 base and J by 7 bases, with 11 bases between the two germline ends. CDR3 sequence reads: CASSLDQGRNEQFF. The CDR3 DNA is TGTGCCAGCAGCTTAGATCAGGGGAGGAATGAGCAGTTCTTC.

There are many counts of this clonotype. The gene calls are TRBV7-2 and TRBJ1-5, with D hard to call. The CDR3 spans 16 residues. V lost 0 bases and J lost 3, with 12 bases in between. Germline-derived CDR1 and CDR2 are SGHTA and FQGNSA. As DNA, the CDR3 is TGTGCCAGCAGCTTAGCGGCCGGGGTCCTCAATCAGCCCCAGCATTTT. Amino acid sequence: CASSLAAGVLNQPQHF.

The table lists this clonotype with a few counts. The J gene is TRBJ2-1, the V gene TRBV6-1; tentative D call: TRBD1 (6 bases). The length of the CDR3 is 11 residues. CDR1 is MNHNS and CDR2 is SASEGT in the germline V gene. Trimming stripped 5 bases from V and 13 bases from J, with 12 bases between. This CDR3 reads CASSTGIGQFF. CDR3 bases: TGTGCCAGCAGTACAGGGATTGGACAGTTCTTC.

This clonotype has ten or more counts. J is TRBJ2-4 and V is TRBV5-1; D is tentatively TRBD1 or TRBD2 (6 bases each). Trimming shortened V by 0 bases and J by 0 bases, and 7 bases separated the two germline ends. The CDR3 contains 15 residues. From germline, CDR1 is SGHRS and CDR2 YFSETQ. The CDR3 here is CASSLEGGAKNIQYF. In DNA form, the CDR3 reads TGCGCCAGCAGCTTGGAGGGGGGAGCCAAAAACATTCAGTACTTC.

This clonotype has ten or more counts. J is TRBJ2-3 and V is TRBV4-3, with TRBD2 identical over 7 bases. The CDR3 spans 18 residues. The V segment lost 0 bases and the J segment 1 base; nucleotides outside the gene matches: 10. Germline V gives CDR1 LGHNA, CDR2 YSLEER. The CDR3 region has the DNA TGCGCCAGCAGCCAAGATCCCCAAGGGAGCGGGGGCACAGATACGCAGTATTTT. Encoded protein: CASSQDPQGSGGTDTQYF.

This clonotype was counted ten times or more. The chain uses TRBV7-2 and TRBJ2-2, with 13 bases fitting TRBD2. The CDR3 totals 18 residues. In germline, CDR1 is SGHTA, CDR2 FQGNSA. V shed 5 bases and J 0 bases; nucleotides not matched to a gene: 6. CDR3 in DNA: TGTGCCAGCAGCAGGGGACTAGCGGGGCGGTCGAACACCGGGGAGCTGTTTTTT. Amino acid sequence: CASSRGLAGRSNTGELFF.

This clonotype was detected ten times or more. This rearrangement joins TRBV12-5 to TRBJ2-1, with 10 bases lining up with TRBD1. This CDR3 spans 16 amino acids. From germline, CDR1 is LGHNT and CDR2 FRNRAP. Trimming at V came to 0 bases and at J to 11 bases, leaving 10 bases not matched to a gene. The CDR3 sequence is CASGLVPGQGELQQFF. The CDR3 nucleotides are TGTGCTAGTGGTTTGGTCCCCGGACAGGGGGAGTTACAGCAGTTCTTC.

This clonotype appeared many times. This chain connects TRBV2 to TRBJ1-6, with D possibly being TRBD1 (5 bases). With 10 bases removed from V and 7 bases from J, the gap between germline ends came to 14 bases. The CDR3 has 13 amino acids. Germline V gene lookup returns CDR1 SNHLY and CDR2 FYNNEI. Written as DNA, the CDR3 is TGTGCCAACCGGGACGGCCACAATTCACCCCTCCACTTT. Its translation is CANRDGHNSPLHF.

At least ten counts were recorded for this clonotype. This CDR3 reads CASSIPAPGPNYGYTF. CDR3 DNA: TGTGCCAGCAGCATTCCGGCCCCGGGACCAAACTATGGCTACACCTTC. The V gene is TRBV7-9, the J gene TRBJ1-2; TRBD1 might be the D (5 bases). Looked up from germline, CDR1 is SEHNR and CDR2 is FQNEAQ (reference sequence). CDR3 length equals 16 residues. V lost 5 bases and J lost 2, with 18 bases in between.

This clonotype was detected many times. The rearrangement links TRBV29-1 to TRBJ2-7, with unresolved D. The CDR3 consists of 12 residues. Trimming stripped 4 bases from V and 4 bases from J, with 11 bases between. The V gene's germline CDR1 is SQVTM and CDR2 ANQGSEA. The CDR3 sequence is CSVGEPRYEQYF. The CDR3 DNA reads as TGCAGCGTTGGTGAACCGCGGTACGAGCAGTACTTC.

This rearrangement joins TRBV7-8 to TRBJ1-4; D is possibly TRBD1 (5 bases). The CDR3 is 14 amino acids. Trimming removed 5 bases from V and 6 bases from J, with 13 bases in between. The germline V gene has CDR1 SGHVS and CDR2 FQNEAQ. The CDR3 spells CASSRSPGYEKLFF. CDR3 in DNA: TGTGCCAGCAGCCGAAGTCCAGGGTATGAAAAACTGTTTTTT.

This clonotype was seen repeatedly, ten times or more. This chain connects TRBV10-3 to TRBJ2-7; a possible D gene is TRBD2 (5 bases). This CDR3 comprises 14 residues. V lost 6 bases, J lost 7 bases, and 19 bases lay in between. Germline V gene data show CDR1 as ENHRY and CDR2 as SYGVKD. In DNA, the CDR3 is TGTGCCATCAGCTTACCTCGGACGGCGGGTGAGCAGTACTTC. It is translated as CAISLPRTAGEQYF.

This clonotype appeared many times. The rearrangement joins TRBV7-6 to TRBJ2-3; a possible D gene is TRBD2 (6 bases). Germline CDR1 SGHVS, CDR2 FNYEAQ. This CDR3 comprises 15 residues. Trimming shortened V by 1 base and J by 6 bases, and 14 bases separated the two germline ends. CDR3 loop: CASSLGGLYQDTQYF. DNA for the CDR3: TGTGCCAGCAGCTTAGGGGGACTTTATCAGGATACGCAGTATTTT.

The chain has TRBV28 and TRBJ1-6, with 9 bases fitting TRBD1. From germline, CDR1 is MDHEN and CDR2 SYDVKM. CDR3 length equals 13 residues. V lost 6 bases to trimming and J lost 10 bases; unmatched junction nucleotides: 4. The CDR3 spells CASRGTGYSPLHF. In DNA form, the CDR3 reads TGTGCCAGCAGGGGGACAGGGTACTCACCCCTCCACTTT.